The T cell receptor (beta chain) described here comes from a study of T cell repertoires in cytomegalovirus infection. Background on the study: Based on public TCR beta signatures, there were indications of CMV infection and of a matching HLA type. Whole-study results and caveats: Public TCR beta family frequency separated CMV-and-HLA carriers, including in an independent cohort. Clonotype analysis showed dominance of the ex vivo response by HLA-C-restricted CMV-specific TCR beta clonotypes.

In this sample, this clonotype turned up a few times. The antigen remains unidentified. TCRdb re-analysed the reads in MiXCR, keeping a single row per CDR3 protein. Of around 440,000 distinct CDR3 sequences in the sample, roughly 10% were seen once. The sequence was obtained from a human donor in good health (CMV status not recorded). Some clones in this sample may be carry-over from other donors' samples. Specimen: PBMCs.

The CDR3 loop is CASTSGGLGNIQYF. The CDR3 nucleotides read TGTGCCAGCACCTCCGGGGGGCTTGGAAACATTCAGTACTTC. J is TRBJ2-4 and V is TRBV28; the D gene is possibly TRBD2 (7 bases). V was shortened by 7 bases and J by 6 bases, with 16 bases between the two germline ends. The CDR3 is 14 residues long. Germline assignment: CDR1 MDHEN and CDR2 SYDVKM.